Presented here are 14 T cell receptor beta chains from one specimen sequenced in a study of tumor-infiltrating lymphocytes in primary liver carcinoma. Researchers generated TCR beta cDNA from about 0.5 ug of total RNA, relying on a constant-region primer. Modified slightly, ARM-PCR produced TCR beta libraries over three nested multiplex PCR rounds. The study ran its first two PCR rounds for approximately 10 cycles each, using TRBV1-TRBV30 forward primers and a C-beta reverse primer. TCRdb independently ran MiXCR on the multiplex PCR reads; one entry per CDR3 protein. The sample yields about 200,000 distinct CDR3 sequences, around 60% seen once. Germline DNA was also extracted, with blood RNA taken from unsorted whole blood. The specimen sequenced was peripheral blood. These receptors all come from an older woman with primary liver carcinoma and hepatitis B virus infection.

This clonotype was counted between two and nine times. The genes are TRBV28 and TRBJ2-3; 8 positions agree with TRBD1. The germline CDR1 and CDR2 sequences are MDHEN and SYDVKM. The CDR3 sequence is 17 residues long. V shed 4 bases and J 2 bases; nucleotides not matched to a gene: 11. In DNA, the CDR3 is TGTGCCAGCAGTTCCGCCCCCGGACAGGGAATCACAGATACGCAGTATTTT. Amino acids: CASSSAPGQGITDTQYF.

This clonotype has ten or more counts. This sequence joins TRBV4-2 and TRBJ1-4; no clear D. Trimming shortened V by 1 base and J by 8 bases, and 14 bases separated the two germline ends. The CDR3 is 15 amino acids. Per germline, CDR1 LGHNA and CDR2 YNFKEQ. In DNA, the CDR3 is TGTGCCAGCAGCCAAGGTCGGACGGATGGGGAAAAACTGTTTTTT. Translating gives CASSQGRTDGEKLFF.

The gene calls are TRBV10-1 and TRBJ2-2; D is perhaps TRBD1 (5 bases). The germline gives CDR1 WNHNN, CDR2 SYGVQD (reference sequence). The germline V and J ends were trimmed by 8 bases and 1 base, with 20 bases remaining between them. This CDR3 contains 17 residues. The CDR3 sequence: CASDLGHSRGNTGELFF. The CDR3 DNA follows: TGCGCCAGCGACTTAGGGCACTCTAGGGGGAACACCGGGGAGCTGTTTTTT.

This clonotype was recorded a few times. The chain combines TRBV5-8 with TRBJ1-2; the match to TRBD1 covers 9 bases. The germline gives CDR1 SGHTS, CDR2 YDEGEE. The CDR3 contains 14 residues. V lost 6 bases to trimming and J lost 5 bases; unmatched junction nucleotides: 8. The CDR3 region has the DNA TGTGCCAGCACCCTACAGGGGGCCTATTATGGCTACACCTTC. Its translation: CASTLQGAYYGYTF.

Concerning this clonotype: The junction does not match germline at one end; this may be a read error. CDR3 protein: CASSLVGTHPDTQCF. Here the CDR3 DNA reads TGCGCCAGCAGCTTGGTCGGGACGCACCCAGATACGCAGTGTTTT. The rearrangement uses TRBV5-1 and TRBJ2-3; D may be TRBD1 or TRBD2 (5 bases each). Germline V gene sequence: CDR1 SGHRS, CDR2 YFSETQ. The CDR3 has 15 residues.

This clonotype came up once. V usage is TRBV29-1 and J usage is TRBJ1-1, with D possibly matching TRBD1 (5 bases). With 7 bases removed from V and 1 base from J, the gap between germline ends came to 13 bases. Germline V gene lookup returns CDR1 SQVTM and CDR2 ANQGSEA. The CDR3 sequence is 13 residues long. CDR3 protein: CSAATGGNTEAFF. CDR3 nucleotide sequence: TGCAGCGCCGCCACTGGGGGGAACACTGAAGCTTTCTTT.

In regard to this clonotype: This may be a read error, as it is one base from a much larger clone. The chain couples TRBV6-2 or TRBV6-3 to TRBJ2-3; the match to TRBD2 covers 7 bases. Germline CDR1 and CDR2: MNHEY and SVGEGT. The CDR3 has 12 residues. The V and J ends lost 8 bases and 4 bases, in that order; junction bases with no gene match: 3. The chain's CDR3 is CASAGDSDTQYF. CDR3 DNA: TGTGCCAGCGCGGGAGATTCAGATACGCAGTATTTT.

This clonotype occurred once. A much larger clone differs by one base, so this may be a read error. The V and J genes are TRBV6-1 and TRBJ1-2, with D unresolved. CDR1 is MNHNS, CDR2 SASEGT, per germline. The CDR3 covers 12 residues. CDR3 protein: CVSILRGYGYTF. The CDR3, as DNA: TGTGTCAGCATCCTCCGGGGCTATGGCTACACCTTC.

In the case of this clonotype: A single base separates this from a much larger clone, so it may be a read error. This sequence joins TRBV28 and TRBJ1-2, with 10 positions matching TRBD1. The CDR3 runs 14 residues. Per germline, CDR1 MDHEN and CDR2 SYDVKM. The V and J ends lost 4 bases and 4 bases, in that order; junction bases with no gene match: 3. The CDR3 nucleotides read TGTGCCAGCAGTTACCGACAGGGGGCCTATGGCTACACCTTC. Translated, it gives CASSYRQGAYGYTF.

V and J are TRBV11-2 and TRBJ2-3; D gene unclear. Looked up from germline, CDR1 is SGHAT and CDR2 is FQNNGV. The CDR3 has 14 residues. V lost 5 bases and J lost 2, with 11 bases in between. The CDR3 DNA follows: TGTGCCAGCAGCCTGAGACTGGCCACAGATACGCAGTATTTT. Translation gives CASSLRLATDTQYF.

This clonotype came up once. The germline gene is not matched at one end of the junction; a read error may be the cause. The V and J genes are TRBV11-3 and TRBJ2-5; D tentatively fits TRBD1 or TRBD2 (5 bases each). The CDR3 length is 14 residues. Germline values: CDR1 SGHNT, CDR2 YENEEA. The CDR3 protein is CACSRDGAQETQYF. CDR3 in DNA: TGTGCCTGCAGCAGAGACGGGGCCCAAGAGACCCAGTACTTC.

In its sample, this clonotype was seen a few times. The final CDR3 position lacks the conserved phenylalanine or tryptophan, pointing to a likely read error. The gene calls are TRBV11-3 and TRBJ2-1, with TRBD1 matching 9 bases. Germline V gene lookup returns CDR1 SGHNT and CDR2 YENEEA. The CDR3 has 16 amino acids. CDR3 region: CASSPRGTGTYNEQFL. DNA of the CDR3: TGTGCTAGCAGCCCCCGGGGGACAGGGACCTACAATGAGCAGTTCTTA.

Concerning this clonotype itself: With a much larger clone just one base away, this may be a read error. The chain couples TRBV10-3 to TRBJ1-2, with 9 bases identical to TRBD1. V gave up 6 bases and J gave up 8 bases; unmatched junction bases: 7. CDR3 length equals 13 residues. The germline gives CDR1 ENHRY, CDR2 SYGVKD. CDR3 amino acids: CAIRPDRGEGYTF. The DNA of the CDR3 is TGTGCCATCAGGCCGGACAGGGGTGAGGGCTACACCTTC.

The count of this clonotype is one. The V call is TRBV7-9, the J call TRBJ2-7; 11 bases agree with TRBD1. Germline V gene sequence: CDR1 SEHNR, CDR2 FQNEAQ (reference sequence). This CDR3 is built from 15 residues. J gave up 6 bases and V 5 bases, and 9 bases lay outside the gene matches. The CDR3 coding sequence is TGTGCCAGCAGCGAGGGGACAGGGGGGGTTTCCGAGCAGTACTTC. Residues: CASSEGTGGVSEQYF.